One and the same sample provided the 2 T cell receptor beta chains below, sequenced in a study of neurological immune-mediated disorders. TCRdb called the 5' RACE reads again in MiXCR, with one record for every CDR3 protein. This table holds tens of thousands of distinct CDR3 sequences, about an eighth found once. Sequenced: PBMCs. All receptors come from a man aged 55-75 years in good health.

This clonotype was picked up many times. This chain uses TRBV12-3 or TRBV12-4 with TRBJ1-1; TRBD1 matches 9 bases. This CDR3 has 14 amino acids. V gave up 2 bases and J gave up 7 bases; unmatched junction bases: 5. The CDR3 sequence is CASSLLGTGIEAFF. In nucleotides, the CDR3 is TGTGCCAGCAGTTTACTGGGGACAGGGATTGAAGCTTTCTTT.

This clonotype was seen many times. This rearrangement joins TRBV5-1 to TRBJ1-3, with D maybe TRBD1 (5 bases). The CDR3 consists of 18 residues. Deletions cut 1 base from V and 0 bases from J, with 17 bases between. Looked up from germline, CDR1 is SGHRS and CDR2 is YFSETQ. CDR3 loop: CASSLNFDRVVSGNTIYF. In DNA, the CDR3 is TGCGCCAGCAGCTTGAATTTTGACAGAGTCGTCTCTGGAAACACCATATATTTT.